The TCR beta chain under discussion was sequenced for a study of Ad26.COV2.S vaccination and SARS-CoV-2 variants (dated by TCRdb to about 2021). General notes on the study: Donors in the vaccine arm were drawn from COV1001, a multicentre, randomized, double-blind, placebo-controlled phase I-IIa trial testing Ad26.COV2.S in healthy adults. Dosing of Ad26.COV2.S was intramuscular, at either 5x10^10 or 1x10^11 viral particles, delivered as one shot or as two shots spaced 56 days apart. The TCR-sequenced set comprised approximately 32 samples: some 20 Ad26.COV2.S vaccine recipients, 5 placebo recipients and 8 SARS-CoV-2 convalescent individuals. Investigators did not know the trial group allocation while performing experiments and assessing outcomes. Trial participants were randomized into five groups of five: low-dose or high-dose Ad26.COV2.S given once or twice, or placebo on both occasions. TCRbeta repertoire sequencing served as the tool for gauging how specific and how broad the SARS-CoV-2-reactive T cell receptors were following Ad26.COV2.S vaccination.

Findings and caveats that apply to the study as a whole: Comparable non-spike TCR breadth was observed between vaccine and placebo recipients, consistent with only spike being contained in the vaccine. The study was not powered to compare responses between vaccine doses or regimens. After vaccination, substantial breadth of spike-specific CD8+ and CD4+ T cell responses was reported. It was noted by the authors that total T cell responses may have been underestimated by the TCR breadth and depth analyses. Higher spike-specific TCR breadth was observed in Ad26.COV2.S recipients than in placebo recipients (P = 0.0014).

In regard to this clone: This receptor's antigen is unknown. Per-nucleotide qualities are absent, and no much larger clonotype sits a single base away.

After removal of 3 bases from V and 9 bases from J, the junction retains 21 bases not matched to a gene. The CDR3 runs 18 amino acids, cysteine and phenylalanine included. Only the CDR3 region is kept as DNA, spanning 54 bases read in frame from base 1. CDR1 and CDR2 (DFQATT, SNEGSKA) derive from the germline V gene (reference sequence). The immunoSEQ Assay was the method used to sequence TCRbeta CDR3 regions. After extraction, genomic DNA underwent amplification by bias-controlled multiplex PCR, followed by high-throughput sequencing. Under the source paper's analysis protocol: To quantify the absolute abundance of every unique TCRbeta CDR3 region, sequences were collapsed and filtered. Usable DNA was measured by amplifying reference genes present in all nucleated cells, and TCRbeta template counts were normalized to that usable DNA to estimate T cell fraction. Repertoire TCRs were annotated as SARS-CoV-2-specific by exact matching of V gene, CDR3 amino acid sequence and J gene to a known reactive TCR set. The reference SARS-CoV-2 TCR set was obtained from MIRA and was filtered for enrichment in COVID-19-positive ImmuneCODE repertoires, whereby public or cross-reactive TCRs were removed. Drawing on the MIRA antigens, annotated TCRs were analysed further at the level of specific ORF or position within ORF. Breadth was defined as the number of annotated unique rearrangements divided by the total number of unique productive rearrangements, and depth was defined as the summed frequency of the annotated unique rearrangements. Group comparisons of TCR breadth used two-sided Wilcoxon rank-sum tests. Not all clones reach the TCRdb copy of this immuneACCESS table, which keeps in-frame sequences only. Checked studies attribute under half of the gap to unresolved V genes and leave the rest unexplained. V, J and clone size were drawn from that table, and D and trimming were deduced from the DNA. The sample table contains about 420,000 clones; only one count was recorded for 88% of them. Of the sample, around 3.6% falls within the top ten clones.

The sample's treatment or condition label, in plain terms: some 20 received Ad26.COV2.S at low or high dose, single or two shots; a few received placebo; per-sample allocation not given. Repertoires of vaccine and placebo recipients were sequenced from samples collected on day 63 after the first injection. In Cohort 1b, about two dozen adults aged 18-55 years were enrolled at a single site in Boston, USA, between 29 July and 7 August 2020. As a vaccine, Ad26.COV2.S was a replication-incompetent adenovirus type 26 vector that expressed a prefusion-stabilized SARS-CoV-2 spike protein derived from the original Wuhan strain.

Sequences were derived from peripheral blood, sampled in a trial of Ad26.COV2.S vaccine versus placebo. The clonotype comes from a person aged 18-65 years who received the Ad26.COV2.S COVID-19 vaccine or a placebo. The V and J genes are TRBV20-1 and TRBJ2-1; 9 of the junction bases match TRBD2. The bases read TGCAGTGCTAGTGGGACTAGCAAAAAGAATCGGCCGGCGGGTGAGCAGTTCTTC. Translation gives CSASGTSKKNRPAGEQFF.